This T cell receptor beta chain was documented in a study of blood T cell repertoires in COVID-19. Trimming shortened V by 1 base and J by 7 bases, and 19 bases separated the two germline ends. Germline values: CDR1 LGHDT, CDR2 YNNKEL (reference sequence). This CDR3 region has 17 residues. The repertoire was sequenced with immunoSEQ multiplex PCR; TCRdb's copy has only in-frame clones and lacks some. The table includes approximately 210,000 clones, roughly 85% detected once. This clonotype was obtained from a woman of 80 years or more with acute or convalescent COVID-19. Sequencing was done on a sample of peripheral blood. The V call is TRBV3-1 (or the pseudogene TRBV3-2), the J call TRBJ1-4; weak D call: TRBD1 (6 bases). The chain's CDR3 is CASSQGQGNVPSEKLFF. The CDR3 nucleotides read TGTGCCAGCAGCCAAGGGCAGGGGAACGTACCGAGTGAAAAACTGTTTTTT.